A selection of T cell receptor beta chains follows, all from one sample in a study of T cells in Graves' hyperthyroidism and ophthalmopathy. Via MiXCR, TCRdb re-called the multiplex PCR reads, giving one row per CDR3 protein. The top ten clones hold 4% to 5.5% of a sample with approximately 610,000 distinct CDR3 sequences, roughly 14% of them seen once. The sequencing input was blood. The receptors come from a woman in her 40s with Graves' ophthalmopathy. The CDR3 runs from the conserved cysteine through the conserved F or W. The order of the fields is V gene, J gene, clone size, CDR3 protein. Part of the rows lack a size; the others show once, few, many or a class for expanded clones.

TRBV5-1	TRBJ2-5	.	CASSEGQARDRETQYF
TRBV7-2	TRBJ2-3	many	CASSFLGLDTDTQYF
TRBV7-2	TRBJ2-2	few	CASSLGSGGTGELFF
TRBV11-2	TRBJ1-5	many	CASSLVVGGVNQPQHF
TRBV27	TRBJ2-7	.	CASSFGHLAYEQYF
TRBV30	TRBJ2-5	many	CAWTFGQQETQYF
TRBV28	TRBJ2-2	.	CASSLWGTGVTGELFF
TRBV6-5	TRBJ1-2	few	CASSYGSGGAGSYTF
TRBV7-2	TRBJ1-2	many	CASSLAPRTGYSGYTF
TRBV10-3	TRBJ1-1	many	CAISDREATEAFF
TRBV9	TRBJ1-1	.	CASSVGGFGSPPFF
TRBV12-3/TRBV12-4	TRBJ2-7	many	CASRTGASYEQYF
TRBV9	TRBJ2-2	many	CASSVGLATTGELFF
TRBV28	TRBJ2-6	many	CASSSDPVRANVLTF
TRBV27	TRBJ1-5	many	CASSLSSGTGSNQPQHF
TRBV24-1	TRBJ1-1	many	CATSDLNTEAFF
TRBV6-2/TRBV6-3	TRBJ1-2	many	CASSYSRGRDGYTF
TRBV20-1	TRBJ1-5	many	CSAPPQNQPQHF
TRBV11-2	TRBJ2-5	many	CASSSFWDQETQYF
TRBV28	TRBJ2-1	many	CASSLNSDEQFF
TRBV12-5	TRBJ1-1	many	CASGLVLNHRDRVVNTEAFF
TRBV12-3/TRBV12-4	TRBJ2-4	.	CASSFSGGDGIQYF
TRBV6-5	TRBJ2-2	few	CASSYARLAGADRELFF
TRBV7-9	TRBJ1-2	many	CASSLVGGDGYTF
TRBV11-2	TRBJ2-2	.	CASSLRGADTGELFF
TRBV7-3	TRBJ2-7	.	CASSWDREGEQYF
TRBV10-3	TRBJ1-1	.	CAIGGRMNTEAFF
TRBV20-1	TRBJ2-7	many	CSARDGEGLAYEQYF
TRBV20-1	TRBJ2-7	.	CSARGGGQGSYEQYF
TRBV7-3	TRBJ1-2	many	CASSLIWGLF
TRBV19	TRBJ1-2	many	CASSIVGAGYGYTF
TRBV20-1	TRBJ2-7	many	CSARDSGKGIYYEQYF
TRBV20-1	TRBJ2-5	many	CSASPLLTSGTYQETQYF
TRBV7-8	TRBJ1-1	many	CASSLAPLYMGTEAFF
TRBV25-1	TRBJ2-7	.	CASSVNRDLPYEQYF
TRBV6-5	TRBJ2-5	many	CASSYVTGEETQYF
TRBV11-1	TRBJ2-7	many	CASSLHPGPFYEQYF
TRBV28	TRBJ2-7	many	CASSSLTGKGYEQYF